The entry that follows covers one TCR beta chain sequence. Its antigen is unknown. The CDR3 runs 13 residues. Germline V gene sequence: CDR1 SQVTM, CDR2 ANQGSEA. The V gene lost 3 bases and the J gene lost 5 bases, with 12 bases spanning the gap. The run depth of the assay was deep. TCRdb's copy holds only in-frame clones and misses some; the assay was immunoSEQ multiplex PCR. Of about a million clones listed, more than 65% are singletons. This entry is derived from a study of shared clonotypes between healthy human individuals. Notes on the study in general: Rarefaction gave evidence that sorted-subset sequencing remained incomplete despite large depth.

The origin of this receptor is a man between 18 and 35 years old in good health. Material: memory CD4+ T cells sorted from blood. The subset is: CD45RA-negative fraction. The rearrangement links TRBV29-1 to TRBJ2-3, with no clear D. The CDR3 nucleotides are TGCAGCGTTGAGAGAGTATGGGGAGATACGCAGTATTTT. Translation: CSVERVWGDTQYF.